This T cell receptor (beta chain) emerged from a study of cytomegalovirus exposure and HLA in healthy donors. Repertoires were generated with immunoSEQ multiplex PCR, while TCRdb's copy carries only in-frame clones and drops some. Among tens of thousands of clones listed, over 85% were seen once. V was clipped by 2 bases and J by 7 bases, with 5 bases between them. This CDR3 contains 12 residues. Germline CDR1 MNHEY, CDR2 SVGAGI. The sample taken for sequencing was PBMCs. The chain carries TRBV6-5 and TRBJ2-2; D ambiguous. This receptor was identified in a man aged 18-30 years in good health and CMV-seropositive. The CDR3 nucleotides read TGTGCCAGCAGTTACCCCGGCGGGGAGCTGTTTTTT. Its translation: CASSYPGGELFF.